This T cell receptor (beta chain) was profiled in a study of metastatic and nonmetastatic thyroid tumors. As for the study in general: Patients with malignant and benign thyroid disease provided blood and tumor or nodule tissue, whose repertoires were compared.

General study findings and limits: Compared with benign nodules, malignant thyroid tumors were reported to have significantly higher TCR beta diversity in both blood and tumor.

Between the trimmed V and J ends, which lost 1 base and 6 bases, there was a span of 9 bases. The CDR3 has 13 amino acids. Germline CDR1 reads MDHEN; CDR2 reads SYDVKM. Patients had received no treatment of any kind before thyroid surgery. Under the authors' procedure: Researchers built a distant-metastasis classifier for papillary thyroid cancer that drew on CDR3 differences across clinicopathological groups. TCRdb reanalyzed the PCR reads via MiXCR. The V and J calls were not made by the authors but by TCRdb's processing. The sample has under 55,000 clones, approximately 17% seen once. The table lists this clone with many counts. The antigen is not known.

The gene calls are TRBV28 and TRBJ1-1; D is ambiguous. The sequenced material came from blood. This receptor was taken from a female donor with papillary thyroid cancer or a benign thyroid nodule (not recorded which). Some clones in this sample may be carry-over from other donors' samples. This CDR3 is CASSLLRDAEAFF. The CDR3 bases are TGTGCCAGCAGTTTATTGCGAGACGCTGAAGCTTTCTTT.